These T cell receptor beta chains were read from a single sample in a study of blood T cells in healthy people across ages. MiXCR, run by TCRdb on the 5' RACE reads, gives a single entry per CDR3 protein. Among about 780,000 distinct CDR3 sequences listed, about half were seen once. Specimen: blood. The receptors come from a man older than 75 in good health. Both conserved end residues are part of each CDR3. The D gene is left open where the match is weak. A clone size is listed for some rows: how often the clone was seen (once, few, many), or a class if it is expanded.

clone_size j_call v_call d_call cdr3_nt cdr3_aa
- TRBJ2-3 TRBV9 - TGTGTCAGCAGCGTAGAAGGTACAGATACGCAGTATTTT CVSSVEGTDTQYF
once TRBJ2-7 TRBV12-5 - TGTGCTAGTGGTTCGGGGCAGGGGTCCTACAATGAGCAGTACTTC CASGSGQGSYNEQYF
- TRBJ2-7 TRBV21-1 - TGTGCCAGCAGCAAAGGGACTAGCGGGACGAGGTACGAGCAGTACTTC CASSKGTSGTRYEQYF
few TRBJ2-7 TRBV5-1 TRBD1 TGCGCCAGCAGCTCTCAACCGGGACAGGTCTCCTACGAGCAGTACTTC CASSSQPGQVSYEQYF
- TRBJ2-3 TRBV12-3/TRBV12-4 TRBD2 TGTGCCAGCAGGACTAGCGCTAACACAGATACGCAGTATTTT CASRTSANTDTQYF
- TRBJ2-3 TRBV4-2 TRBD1 TGTGCCAGCAGCCAAGATGGGACAGTTTTTGCAGATACGCAGTATTTT CASSQDGTVFADTQYF
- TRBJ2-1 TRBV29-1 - TGCAGCGTTCCGAGGGCGGGGTACAATGAGCAGTTCTTC CSVPRAGYNEQFF
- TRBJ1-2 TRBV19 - TGTGCCATACTAGGCTACACCTTC CAILGYTF
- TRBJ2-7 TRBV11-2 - TGTGCCAGCAGCTTAGAGCCGACCATCTACGAGCAGTACTTC CASSLEPTIYEQYF
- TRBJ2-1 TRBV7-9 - TGTGCCAGCGTAAAACAGGCAAGCTCCTACAATGAGCAGTTCTTC CASVKQASSYNEQFF
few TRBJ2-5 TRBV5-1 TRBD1 TGCGCCAGCAGCCAGGGAGCCGGGACAGGAGAGACCCAGTACTTC CASSQGAGTGETQYF
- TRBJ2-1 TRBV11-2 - TGTGCCAGCAGCTTTTCTGGGGAGCAGTTCTTC CASSFSGEQFF
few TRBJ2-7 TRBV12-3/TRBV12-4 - TGTGCCAGCAGTTTACAGGGTCCCGTCTTTGGCGAGCAGTACTTC CASSLQGPVFGEQYF
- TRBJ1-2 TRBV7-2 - TGTGCCAGCAGCTTAGCGGCCCTATATGGCTACACCTTC CASSLAALYGYTF
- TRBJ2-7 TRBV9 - TGTGCCAGCAGCCGACGGGACGTAAGCTCCTACGAGCAGTACTTC CASSRRDVSSYEQYF
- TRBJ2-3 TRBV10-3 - TGTGCCATCAGTGCAGCGGCGGTAGATACGCAGTATTTT CAISAAAVDTQYF